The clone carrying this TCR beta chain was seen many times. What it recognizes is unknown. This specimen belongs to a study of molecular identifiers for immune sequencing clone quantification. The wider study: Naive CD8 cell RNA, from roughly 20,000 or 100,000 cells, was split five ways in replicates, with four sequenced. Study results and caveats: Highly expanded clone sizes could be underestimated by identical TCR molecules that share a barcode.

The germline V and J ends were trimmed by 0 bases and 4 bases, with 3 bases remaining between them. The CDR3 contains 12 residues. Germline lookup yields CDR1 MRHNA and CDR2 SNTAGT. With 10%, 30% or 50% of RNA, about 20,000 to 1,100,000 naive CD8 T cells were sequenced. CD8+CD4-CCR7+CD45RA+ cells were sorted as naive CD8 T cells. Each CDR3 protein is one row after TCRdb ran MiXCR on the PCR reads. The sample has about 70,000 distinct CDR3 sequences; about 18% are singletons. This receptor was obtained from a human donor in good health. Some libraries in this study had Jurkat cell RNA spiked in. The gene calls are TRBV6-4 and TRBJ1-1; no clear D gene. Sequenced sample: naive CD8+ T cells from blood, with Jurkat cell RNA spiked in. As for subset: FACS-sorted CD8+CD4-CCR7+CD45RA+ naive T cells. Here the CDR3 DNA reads TGTGCCAGCAGTGACTCTAGCACTGAAGCTTTCTTT. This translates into CASSDSSTEAFF.